This TCR beta chain was sequenced in a study of human T cells and chemical hapten exposure. Study information: Minor volume differences among pooled libraries chiefly drove per-sample TCR yield variation. Study outcomes and limitations: TCRs exceeding a frequency of 1 in 1000 stayed unchanged under DPC sensitization.

Individual cDNA molecules in this library carried unique molecular identifiers. A single record per CDR3 protein comes from TCRdb applying MiXCR to the RACE reads. The table shows about 45,000 distinct CDR3 sequences, with 4% to 4.5% occurring only once. Noted time point: healthy volunteer bleed at 2 weeks. Total RNA was extracted from unfractionated whole blood. This CDR3 region has 15 residues. The V gene lost 3 bases and the J gene lost 8 bases, with 16 bases spanning the gap. The germline V gene has CDR1 MNHEY and CDR2 SMNVEV (reference sequence). This clonotype was seen at least ten times. Its antigen is currently unknown.

Sample: whole blood. The V call is TRBV27, the J call TRBJ1-4; D not certain. The TCR originated in a human donor in good health. Some clones in this sample may be carry-over from other donors' samples. The CDR3 DNA follows: TGTGCCAGCAGTTTGAGGGCCTCCCGGGGAGAAAAACTGTTTTTT. Its translation: CASSLRASRGEKLFF.